The next 32 T cell receptor beta chains were all read from a single sample in a study of OX40 agonist ivuxolimab in advanced cancers. Sequencing used immunoSEQ multiplex PCR; TCRdb keeps in-frame clones, though not all of them. Of tens of thousands of clones detected, just over 85% appear once; the ten largest clones hold 1.5% to 2%. This specimen was CD4+ or CD8+ T cells sorted from blood, taken in a trial of the OX40 agonist ivuxolimab. The source of these receptors is an adult with an advanced solid tumor such as melanoma, head and neck, liver or kidney cancer.

CDR3: CASSQRQGSSYEQYF. The CDR3 nucleotides are TGTGCCAGCAGCCAACGACAGGGGTCCTCCTACGAGCAGTACTTC. V usage is TRBV11-3 and J usage is TRBJ2-5, with 8 bases lining up with TRBD1. The tail of the sequence fits TRBJ2-7 better, so the J call may be wrong. The CDR3 is 15 amino acids. CDR1 is SGHNT and CDR2 is YENEEA in the germline V gene.

The genes are TRBV7-8 and TRBJ2-7; 15 bases line up with TRBD2. V lost 1 base, J lost 1 base, and 14 bases stayed unmatched. The CDR3 covers 21 residues. The germline gives CDR1 SGHVS, CDR2 FQNEAQ. DNA for the CDR3: TGTGCCAGCAGCTTAGGGATTCGAGGTGGGACTAGCGGGGGGATTTCCTACGAGCAGTACTTC. Protein: CASSLGIRGGTSGGISYEQYF.

The V call is TRBV18, the J call TRBJ1-3; D unresolved. CDR3 length: 15 residues. V was clipped by 2 bases and J by 0 bases, with 8 bases between them. Looked up from germline, CDR1 is KGHSH and CDR2 is LQKENI. DNA of the CDR3: TGTGCCAGCTCACCAGGCCTGAGCTCTGGAAACACCATATATTTT. Amino acids: CASSPGLSSGNTIYF.

J is TRBJ2-4 and V is TRBV5-1, with 9 bases aligning to TRBD1. V lost 0 bases to trimming and J lost 0 bases; unmatched junction nucleotides: 7. Germline CDR1 SGHRS, CDR2 YFSETQ. This CDR3 has 18 residues. CDR3 in amino acids: CASSLAPRDRVAKNIQYF. The CDR3 bases are TGCGCCAGCAGCTTGGCGCCGCGGGACAGGGTAGCCAAAAACATTCAGTACTTC.

The V call is TRBV19, the J call TRBJ2-7, with 7 nucleotides matching TRBD1. This CDR3 contains 15 residues. Trimming took 3 bases from V and 2 from J; bases not matched to a gene: 7. From germline, CDR1 is LNHDA and CDR2 SQIVND (reference sequence). CDR3 in amino acids: CASSIQTGPTYEQYF. In nucleotides, the CDR3 is TGTGCCAGTAGTATTCAGACAGGGCCTACCTACGAGCAGTACTTC.

The V call is TRBV10-2, the J call TRBJ2-3, with 11 nucleotides matching TRBD2. The V gene end was trimmed by 2 bases and the J gene end by 4 bases; junction bases not matched to a gene: 2. Germline V gene sequence: CDR1 WSHSY, CDR2 SAAADI. The CDR3 length is 15 residues. Written as DNA, the CDR3 is TGCGCCAGCAGTGAGACTAGCGGGAGTGCAGATACGCAGTATTTT. It codes for CASSETSGSADTQYF.

The genes are TRBV29-1 and TRBJ2-1; 11 bases map to TRBD1. The V and J ends lost 5 bases and 6 bases, in that order; junction bases with no gene match: 9. The CDR3 has 15 residues. Germline lookup yields CDR1 SQVTM and CDR2 ANQGSEA. The CDR3 region is CSVTHGQGASNEQFF. CDR3 sequence (DNA): TGCAGCGTTACCCATGGACAGGGGGCGAGCAATGAGCAGTTCTTC.

Only a few counts were recorded for this clone. The chain recombines TRBV9 with TRBJ2-3; D uncertain. Deletions cut 2 bases from V and 6 bases from J, with 13 bases between. This CDR3 region has 14 residues. Germline CDR1 reads SGDLS; CDR2 reads YYNGEE. The DNA for the CDR3 is TGTGCCAGCAGCGTTTCCTGGGCTGGGGATACGCAGTATTTT. Encoded protein: CASSVSWAGDTQYF.

This clone was seen only once. V gene TRBV2 combines with J gene TRBJ1-2, with D perhaps matching TRBD1 (6 bases). The germline V gene encodes CDR1 SNHLY and CDR2 FYNNEI. V was clipped by 11 bases and J by 7 bases, with 20 bases between them. The CDR3 is 13 residues long. The DNA of the CDR3 is TGTGCCTCCCAGCTTACAGGGAAGGCTGGCTACACCTTC. Amino acids: CASQLTGKAGYTF.

This clone was seen more than once but under ten times. The rearrangement uses TRBV7-9 and TRBJ1-2; D unresolved. The CDR3 sequence is 14 residues long. V gave up 3 bases and J gave up 4 bases, with 12 bases separating them. The germline V gene has CDR1 SEHNR and CDR2 FQNEAQ (reference sequence). CDR3 in amino acids: CASSFAEPVYGYTF. CDR3 sequence (DNA): TGTGCCAGCAGCTTTGCGGAGCCGGTCTATGGCTACACCTTC. Combining the CDR3 with reference TRBV7-9 and TRBJ1-2 gives the whole variable domain DTGVSQNPRHKITKRGQNVTFRCDPISEHNRLYWYRQTLGQGPEFLTYFQNEAQLEKSRLLSDRFSAERPKGSFSTLEIQRTEQGDSAMYLCASSFAEPVYGYTFGSGTRLTVV.

This clone was recorded once. The V call is TRBV7-2, the J call TRBJ1-5, with D hard to call. The CDR3 loop spans 14 amino acids. The V gene lost 5 bases and the J gene lost 7 bases, with 15 bases spanning the gap. Germline CDR1 reads SGHTA; CDR2 reads FQGNSA. The CDR3 sequence: CASSPLVGKQPQHF. In nucleotides, the CDR3 is TGTGCCAGCAGCCCGCTTGTGGGAAAACAGCCCCAGCATTTT.

V gene TRBV7-7 combines with J gene TRBJ2-5, with a tentative D call TRBD2 (6 bases). CDR3 size: 15 residues. Germline V gene lookup returns CDR1 SSHAT and CDR2 FNYEAQ (reference sequence). V was clipped by 2 bases and J by 2 bases, with 12 bases between them. CDR3 bases: TGTGCCAGCAGCTTAATGGCGGGGCCTCAAGAGACCCAGTACTTC. As protein: CASSLMAGPQETQYF.

This clone has a handful of counts. V is TRBV2 and J is TRBJ2-3; the D call may be TRBD1 or TRBD2 (5 bases each). The V and J ends lost 4 bases and 3 bases respectively, with 11 bases between them. The CDR3 is 14 amino acids. Looked up from germline, CDR1 is SNHLY and CDR2 is FYNNEI. DNA of the CDR3: TGTGCCAGCAGTGCGGGGCTGGCGACAGATACGCAGTATTTT. It is translated as CASSAGLATDTQYF.

The chain links TRBV9 to TRBJ2-3, with 15 bases fitting TRBD2. This CDR3 has 18 amino acids. After removal of 4 bases from V and 8 bases from J, the junction contained 14 bases not matched to a gene. From germline, CDR1 is SGDLS and CDR2 YYNGEE. CDR3 protein: CASSNPGLAGGYSATQYF. CDR3 nucleotide sequence: TGTGCCAGCAGCAACCCGGGACTAGCGGGGGGTTATTCGGCTACGCAGTATTTT.

This chain joins TRBV28 and TRBJ1-2; unclear D gene. Trimming cost V 5 bases and J 8 bases, with 12 bases left between them. Germline-derived CDR1 and CDR2 are MDHEN and SYDVKM. CDR3 length equals 12 residues. CDR3 in amino acids: CASSPEVGGYTF. CDR3 coding DNA: TGTGCCAGCAGTCCCGAGGTAGGCGGCTACACCTTC.

CDR3: CASSQTKGQGRHGYTF. CDR3 DNA: TGCGCCAGCAGCCAAACAAAAGGGCAGGGGAGGCATGGCTACACCTTC. The gene calls are TRBV4-3 and TRBJ1-2, with a weak D call TRBD1 (6 bases). V lost 2 bases, J lost 6 bases, and 19 bases lay in between. The CDR3 consists of 16 residues. Germline V lookup: CDR1 LGHNA, CDR2 YSLEER.

This sequence joins TRBV14 and TRBJ1-1; 10 nucleotides agree with TRBD1. The CDR3 is 15 residues long. CDR1 is SGHDN, CDR2 FVKESK, per germline. After removal of 5 bases from V and 4 bases from J, the junction contained 7 bases not matched to a gene. CDR3 sequence (DNA): TGTGCCAGCAGCAACCGGGACAGGGGTGGCACTGAAGCTTTCTTT. This gives the protein CASSNRDRGGTEAFF.

The gene calls are TRBV18 and TRBJ1-4, with 7 bases aligning to TRBD1. Germline CDR1 reads KGHSH; CDR2 reads LQKENI. Losses at the gene ends were 5 bases for V and 7 bases for J; bases not matched to a gene: 7. The CDR3 covers 14 residues. The CDR3 is CASSEIGTAEKLFF. DNA for the CDR3: TGTGCCAGCTCAGAAATTGGGACAGCTGAAAAACTGTTTTTT.

The chain has TRBV6-1 and TRBJ1-4, with TRBD1 as a possible D gene (5 bases). Trimming took off 3 bases at V and 6 bases at J, with 14 bases between the two ends. CDR3 length: 15 residues. CDR1 is MNHNS, CDR2 SASEGT, per germline. The CDR3 here is CASSEAWGSDEKLFF. CDR3 bases: TGTGCCAGCAGTGAGGCCTGGGGGTCGGATGAAAAACTGTTTTTT.

In nucleotides, the CDR3 is TGCGCCAGCAGCCAGGTCGGGGGGCGGAGTGGGGAAAAACTGTTTTTT. This encodes CASSQVGGRSGEKLFF. J is TRBJ1-4 and V is TRBV4-1; a weak D match, TRBD1 (6 bases). The germline V gene encodes CDR1 MGHRA and CDR2 YSYEKL. The CDR3 sequence is 16 residues long. Between the trimmed V and J ends, which lost 3 bases and 8 bases, there was a span of 19 bases.

The chain links TRBV28 to TRBJ1-1; D possibly corresponds to TRBD1 (6 bases). The CDR3 totals 15 residues. The germline V gene encodes CDR1 MDHEN and CDR2 SYDVKM. Trimming pared 4 bases from V and 4 bases from J, leaving 16 bases between. This CDR3 is CASSSPRGFSTEAFF. CDR3 nucleotide sequence: TGTGCCAGCAGTTCCCCCAGGGGTTTCAGCACTGAAGCTTTCTTT.

The chain joins TRBV19 to TRBJ2-3; TRBD2 matches 7 bases. Germline V CDR1 and CDR2: LNHDA, SQIVND (reference sequence). Losses at the gene ends were 7 bases for V and 4 bases for J; bases not matched to a gene: 14. The CDR3 is 16 residues long. The chain's CDR3 is CASTRQSGAGPDTQYF. The CDR3 bases are TGTGCCAGTACCAGACAGAGCGGGGCCGGGCCAGATACGCAGTATTTT.

DNA of the CDR3: TGTGCCACCGCGGGATCCGGATCAGAGCAGTACTTC. Translation: CATAGSGSEQYF. V gene TRBV19 combines with J gene TRBJ2-7; tentative D call: TRBD2 (6 bases). V was trimmed by 10 bases and J by 7 bases, leaving 17 bases between them. The germline V gene encodes CDR1 LNHDA and CDR2 SQIVND (reference sequence). This CDR3 region has 12 residues.

This clone was counted between two and nine times. The chain couples TRBV15 to TRBJ1-1; D not certain. The V end lost 0 bases, the J end lost 4 bases, and 9 bases lay between the germline ends. This CDR3 contains 14 residues. Germline V gene data show CDR1 as LNHNV and CDR2 as YYDKDF (reference sequence). CDR3 amino acids: CATSRDKLATEAFF. The CDR3 region has the DNA TGTGCCACCAGCAGAGACAAGTTGGCCACTGAAGCTTTCTTT.

This clone was recorded a few times. The J gene is TRBJ1-5, the V gene TRBV19; no firm D call. Germline V gene data show CDR1 as LNHDA and CDR2 as SQIVND (reference sequence). The ends were cut back, 1 base at V and 6 bases at J, with 10 bases in the middle. This CDR3 spans 14 amino acids. The CDR3 is CASSIVSQGQPQHF. The CDR3, as DNA: TGTGCCAGTAGTATAGTCAGTCAAGGTCAGCCCCAGCATTTT. The entire variable domain, with the rest obtained from reference TRBV19 and TRBJ1-5, is as follows: DGGITQSPKYLFRKEGQNVTLSCEQNLNHDAMYWYRQDPGQGLRLIYYSQIVNDFQKGDIAEGYSVSREKKESFPLTVTSAQKNPTAFYLCASSIVSQGQPQHFGDGTRLSIL.

The rearrangement links TRBV19 to TRBJ2-1, with 7 bases identical to TRBD2. Germline-derived CDR1 and CDR2 are LNHDA and SQIVND (reference sequence). Trimming cost V 6 bases and J 4 bases; bases outside gene matches: 6. The CDR3 consists of 14 residues. For the CDR3, the DNA is TGTGCCAGTAGGGGCGCGGGAGCATACAATGAGCAGTTCTTC. This encodes CASRGAGAYNEQFF.

This chain connects TRBV6-5 to TRBJ2-2, with D maybe TRBD2 (6 bases). The V and J ends lost 2 bases and 6 bases respectively, with 10 bases between them. Looked up from germline, CDR1 is MNHEY and CDR2 is SVGAGI. The CDR3 is made up of 14 amino acids. CDR3 amino acids: CASSYNSGAGELFF. The DNA of the CDR3 is TGTGCCAGCAGTTACAACTCGGGGGCCGGGGAGCTGTTTTTT.

The rearrangement links TRBV5-6 to TRBJ2-3; no clear D gene. This CDR3 has 14 residues. With 0 bases removed from V and 1 base from J, the gap between germline ends came to 6 bases. Germline V CDR1 and CDR2: SGHDT, YYEEEE. CDR3 in amino acids: CASSLVPGTDTQYF. The DNA of the CDR3 is TGTGCCAGCAGCTTGGTTCCAGGCACAGATACGCAGTATTTT.

The chain has TRBV28 and TRBJ1-1; D gene uncertain. The CDR3 spans 11 residues. The V end lost 6 bases, the J end lost 2 bases, and 4 bases lay between the germline ends. Germline V CDR1 and CDR2: MDHEN, SYDVKM. The CDR3 nucleotides read TGTGCCAGCAGGGCTAACACTGAAGCTTTCTTT. Amino acid sequence: CASRANTEAFF. The full variable domain, its missing parts supplied by reference TRBV28 and TRBJ1-1, is DVKVTQSSRYLVKRTGEKVFLECVQDMDHENMFWYRQDPGLGLRLIYFSYDVKMKEKGDIPEGYSVSREKKERFSLILESASTNQTSMYLCASRANTEAFFGQGTRLTVV.

V is TRBV28 and J is TRBJ2-7, with TRBD1 matching 7 bases. The trim removed 5 bases at V and 2 bases at J, leaving 6 bases unmatched. This CDR3 comprises 14 residues. The germline V gene has CDR1 MDHEN and CDR2 SYDVKM. CDR3 nucleotides: TGTGCCAGCAGTCCGGGACAGAAACCCTACGAGCAGTACTTC. It specifies CASSPGQKPYEQYF.

The V call is TRBV28, the J call TRBJ1-4, with D possibly matching TRBD1 (5 bases). CDR1 and CDR2 (germline): MDHEN, SYDVKM. Trimming shortened V by 8 bases and J by 8 bases, and 21 bases separated the two germline ends. This CDR3 contains 15 residues. CDR3 nucleotide sequence: TGTGCCAGCTCCGTGGGCGGGGCAGGGAACGAAAAACTGTTTTTT. This codes for CASSVGGAGNEKLFF.

The chain recombines TRBV6-5 with TRBJ1-1; perhaps TRBD1 as D (6 bases). The CDR3 contains 15 residues. The V gene's germline CDR1 is MNHEY and CDR2 SVGAGI. V was cut by 6 bases and J by 5 bases, with 19 bases left in between. CDR3 sequence: CASRGAGAGITEAFF. The CDR3 DNA is TGTGCCAGCAGGGGGGCGGGGGCCGGGATTACTGAAGCTTTCTTT.